There are many counts of the clone carrying this T cell receptor (beta chain). Its antigen is as yet unknown. This sample was included in a study of identical twins. Whole-study findings and limits: An excess of low generation probability was shown by twin-shared out-of-frame alpha sequences. Sharing of beta out-of-frame sequences by twins showed a weaker excess.

One entry per CDR3 protein results from TCRdb running MiXCR on the 5' RACE reads. The sample lists approximately 300,000 distinct CDR3 sequences, more than 8% seen once, with about 7.1% in the top ten. V shed 6 bases and J 0 bases; nucleotides not matched to a gene: 5. This CDR3 spans 15 amino acids. CDR1 and CDR2 from the germline V gene are SGHDN and FVKESK. Healthy Caucasian donors formed the entire cohort. These same records also appear under a second study, on yellow fever vaccine responses in identical twins. That publication notes: In identical twins, vaccine T cell responses appeared partly shared and partly individual.

The chain combines TRBV14 with TRBJ2-1; 7 bases are a match to TRBD2. Sequencing was performed on CD8+ T cells sorted from blood. This TCR came from a woman aged 18-29 years in good health. The chain's CDR3 is CASRQRGSSYNEQFF. CDR3 nucleotide sequence: TGTGCCAGCAGGCAGCGGGGAAGCTCCTACAATGAGCAGTTCTTC.